This T cell receptor beta chain was recorded in a study of cytomegalovirus exposure and HLA in healthy donors. Germline trimming cut 2 bases from V and 9 bases from J; bases unmatched to any gene: 10. The germline V gene encodes CDR1 MNHNS and CDR2 SASEGT. The CDR3 sequence is 16 residues long. It was with 60 Vbeta and 13 Jbeta primers that the PCR ran. Only in-frame clones appear in the TCRdb table, and some are missing; sequencing was by immunoSEQ multiplex PCR. The sample lists roughly 190,000 clones; around 84% were seen once. The chain couples TRBV6-1 to TRBJ2-1, with 10 bases aligning to TRBD1. Sequenced material: PBMCs. This TCR derives from a middle-aged man in good health and CMV-seropositive. CDR3 coding DNA: TGTGCCAGCAGTGAAACCACCGGGACAGGGGCTGCTGAGCAGTTCTTC. Its translation: CASSETTGTGAAEQFF.